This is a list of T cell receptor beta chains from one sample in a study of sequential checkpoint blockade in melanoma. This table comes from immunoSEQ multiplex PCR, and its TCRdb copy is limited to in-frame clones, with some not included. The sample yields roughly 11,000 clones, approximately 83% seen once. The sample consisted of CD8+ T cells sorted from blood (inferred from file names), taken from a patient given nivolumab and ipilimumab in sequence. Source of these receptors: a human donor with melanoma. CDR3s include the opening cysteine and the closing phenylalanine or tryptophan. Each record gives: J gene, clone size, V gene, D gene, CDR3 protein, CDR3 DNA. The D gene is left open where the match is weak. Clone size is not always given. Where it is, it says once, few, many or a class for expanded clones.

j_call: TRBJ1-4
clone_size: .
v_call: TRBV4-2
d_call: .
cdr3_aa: CASSQEMAGDEKLFF
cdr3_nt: TGTGCCAGCAGCCAAGAAATGGCAGGGGATGAAAAACTGTTTTTT

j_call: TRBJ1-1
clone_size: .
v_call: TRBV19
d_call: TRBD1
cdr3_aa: CASTVLGTAEAFF
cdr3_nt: TGTGCCAGTACCGTTCTCGGGACAGCTGAAGCTTTCTTT

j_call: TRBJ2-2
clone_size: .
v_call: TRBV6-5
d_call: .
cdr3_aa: CASSPGGTGELFF
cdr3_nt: TGTGCCAGCAGTCCAGGGGGGACCGGGGAGCTGTTTTTT

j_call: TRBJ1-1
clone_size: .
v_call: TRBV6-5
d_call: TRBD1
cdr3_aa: CASSPSTGGGTEAFF
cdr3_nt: TGTGCCAGCAGTCCCTCGACAGGGGGAGGTACTGAAGCTTTCTTT

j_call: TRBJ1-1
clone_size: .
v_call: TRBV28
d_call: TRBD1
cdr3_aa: CASREQGSRPTEAFF
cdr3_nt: TGTGCCAGCAGGGAACAGGGGTCTAGGCCCACTGAAGCTTTCTTT

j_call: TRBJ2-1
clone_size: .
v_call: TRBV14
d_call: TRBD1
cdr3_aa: CASSHFNRGNEQFF
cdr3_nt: TGTGCCAGCAGCCATTTCAACAGGGGCAATGAGCAGTTCTTC

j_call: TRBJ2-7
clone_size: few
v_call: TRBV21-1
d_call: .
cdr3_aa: CASTSPPGRGPEQYF
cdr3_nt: TGTGCCAGCACCTCACCGCCGGGCAGGGGGCCCGAGCAGTACTTC

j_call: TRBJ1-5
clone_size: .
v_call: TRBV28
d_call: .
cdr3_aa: CASSPLRGSNQPQHF
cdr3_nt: TGTGCCAGCAGTCCCCTCAGGGGAAGCAATCAGCCCCAGCATTTT

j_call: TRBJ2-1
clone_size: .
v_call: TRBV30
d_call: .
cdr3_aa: CAWSVGFGGSSYNEQFF
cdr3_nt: TGTGCCTGGAGTGTCGGTTTTGGGGGGAGCTCCTACAATGAGCAGTTCTTC

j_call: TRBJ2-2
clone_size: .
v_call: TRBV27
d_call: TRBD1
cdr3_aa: CASRPGQVSGELFF
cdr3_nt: TGTGCCAGCAGACCGGGACAGGTATCCGGGGAGCTGTTTTTT

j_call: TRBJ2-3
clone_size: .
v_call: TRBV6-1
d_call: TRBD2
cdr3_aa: CASSVRPGLAGGPADTQYF
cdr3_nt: TGTGCCAGCAGTGTCCGACCGGGACTAGCGGGGGGGCCGGCAGATACGCAGTATTTT

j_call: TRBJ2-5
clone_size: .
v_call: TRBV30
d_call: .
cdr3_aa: CAWTSHSVAETQYF
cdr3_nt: TGTGCCTGGACCTCTCATAGCGTCGCCGAGACCCAGTACTTC

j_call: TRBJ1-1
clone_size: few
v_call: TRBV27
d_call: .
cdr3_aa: CASSLSVITEAFF
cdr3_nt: TGTGCCAGCAGTTTAAGCGTTATCACTGAAGCTTTCTTT

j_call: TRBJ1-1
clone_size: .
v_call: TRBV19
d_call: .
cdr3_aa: CASSINRAPGAEAFF
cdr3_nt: TGTGCCAGTAGTATAAACAGGGCCCCCGGGGCTGAAGCTTTCTTT

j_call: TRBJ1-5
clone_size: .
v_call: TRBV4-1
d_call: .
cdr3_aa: CASSQDPGGNNQPQHF
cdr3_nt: TGCGCCAGCAGCCAAGATCCTGGAGGGAACAATCAGCCCCAGCATTTT

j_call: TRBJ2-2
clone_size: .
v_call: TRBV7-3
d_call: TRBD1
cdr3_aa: CASSQRQGAAGELFF
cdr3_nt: TGTGCCAGCAGCCAGCGACAGGGGGCTGCCGGGGAGCTGTTTTTT

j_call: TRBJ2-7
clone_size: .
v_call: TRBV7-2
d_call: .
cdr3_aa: CASSLDGEDYYEQYF
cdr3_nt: TGTGCCAGCAGCTTAGATGGGGAGGACTACTACGAGCAGTACTTC

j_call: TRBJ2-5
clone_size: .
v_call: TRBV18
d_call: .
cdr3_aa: CASSPAKQDETQYF
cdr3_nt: TGTGCCAGCTCACCAGCCAAACAAGATGAGACCCAGTACTTC

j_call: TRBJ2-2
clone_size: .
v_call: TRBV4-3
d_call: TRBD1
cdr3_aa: CASSQHRDRDTGELFF
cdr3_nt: TGCGCCAGCAGCCAGCACAGGGACAGAGACACCGGGGAGCTGTTTTTT

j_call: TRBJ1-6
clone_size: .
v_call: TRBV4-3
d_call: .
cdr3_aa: CASSQDLGAGNSPLHF
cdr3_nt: TGCGCCAGCAGCCAAGATCTTGGGGCCGGGAATTCACCCCTCCACTTT

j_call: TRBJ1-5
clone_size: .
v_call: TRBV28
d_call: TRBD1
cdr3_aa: CATRGRTNPNQPQHF
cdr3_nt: TGTGCCACAAGGGGGCGGACCAACCCTAATCAGCCCCAGCATTTT

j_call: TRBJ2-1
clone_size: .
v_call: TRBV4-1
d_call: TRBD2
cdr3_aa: CASSRTSGGPPASYNEQFF
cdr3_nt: TGCGCCAGCAGCCGCACTAGCGGGGGGCCTCCAGCCTCCTACAATGAGCAGTTCTTC

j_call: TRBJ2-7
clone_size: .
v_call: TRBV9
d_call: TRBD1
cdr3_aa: CASSVGQGRYEQYF
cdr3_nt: TGTGCCAGCAGCGTAGGACAGGGGCGGTACGAGCAGTACTTC

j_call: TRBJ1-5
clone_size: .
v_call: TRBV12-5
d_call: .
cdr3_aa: CASGLGPRTKRYSNQPQHF
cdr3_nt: TGTGCTAGTGGTTTGGGACCACGGACAAAAAGGTATAGCAATCAGCCCCAGCATTTT

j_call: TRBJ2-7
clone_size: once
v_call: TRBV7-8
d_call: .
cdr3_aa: CASSLPSTGTSSYEQYF
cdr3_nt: TGTGCCAGCAGCTTGCCTTCTACAGGGACCAGCTCCTACGAGCAGTACTTC

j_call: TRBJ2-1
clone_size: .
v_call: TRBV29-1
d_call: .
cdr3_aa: CSVEGGVSTNEQFF
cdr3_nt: TGCAGCGTTGAAGGGGGGGTTAGCACCAATGAGCAGTTCTTC

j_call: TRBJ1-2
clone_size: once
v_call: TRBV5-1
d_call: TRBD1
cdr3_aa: CASSLAILGGDYGYTF
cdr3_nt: TGCGCCAGCAGCTTGGCCATTTTAGGGGGCGACTATGGCTACACCTTC

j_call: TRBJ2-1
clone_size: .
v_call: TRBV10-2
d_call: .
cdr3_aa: CATSDFAGNEQFF
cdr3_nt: TGCGCCACCTCCGACTTCGCTGGAAATGAGCAGTTCTTC

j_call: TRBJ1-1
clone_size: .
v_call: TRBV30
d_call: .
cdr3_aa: CAWKGAGEAFF
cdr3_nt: TGTGCCTGGAAAGGGGCGGGAGAAGCTTTCTTT

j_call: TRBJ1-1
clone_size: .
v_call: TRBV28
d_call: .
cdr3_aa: CASSSGGTEAFF
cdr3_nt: TGTGCCAGCAGTTCGGGAGGAACTGAAGCTTTCTTT

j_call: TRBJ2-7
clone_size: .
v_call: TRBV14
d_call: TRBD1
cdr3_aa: CASSQGTGAYEQYF
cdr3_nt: TGTGCCAGCAGCCAAGGGACAGGGGCCTACGAGCAGTACTTC

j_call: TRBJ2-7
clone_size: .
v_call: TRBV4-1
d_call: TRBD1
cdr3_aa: CASSQGPDRATYEQYF
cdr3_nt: TGCGCCAGCAGCCAAGGCCCGGACAGGGCAACCTACGAGCAGTACTTC

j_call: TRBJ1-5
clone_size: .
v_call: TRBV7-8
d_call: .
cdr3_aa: CASSGDNSGQPQHF
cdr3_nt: TGTGCCAGCAGCGGGGACAATTCTGGGCAGCCCCAGCATTTT

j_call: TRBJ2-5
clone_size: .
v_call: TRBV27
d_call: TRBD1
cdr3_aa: CASSFGTGGTEETQYF
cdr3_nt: TGTGCCAGCAGTTTCGGGACAGGGGGCACCGAAGAGACCCAGTACTTC

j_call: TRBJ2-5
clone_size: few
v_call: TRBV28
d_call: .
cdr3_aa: CASRETGRPQYF
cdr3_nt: TGTGCCAGCAGGGAGACAGGTCGGCCCCAGTACTTC

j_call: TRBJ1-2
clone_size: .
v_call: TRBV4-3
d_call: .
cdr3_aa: CASSQAIAGGSYGYTF
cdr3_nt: TGCGCCAGCAGCCAAGCCATCGCTGGAGGTTCCTATGGCTACACCTTC

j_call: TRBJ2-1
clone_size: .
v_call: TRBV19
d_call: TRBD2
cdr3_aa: CASSISLAGMFEQFF
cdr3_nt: TGTGCCAGTAGTATATCGCTAGCGGGGATGTTTGAGCAGTTCTTC

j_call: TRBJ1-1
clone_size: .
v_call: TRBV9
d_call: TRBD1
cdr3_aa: CASSVAPGQGAEAFF
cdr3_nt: TGTGCCAGCAGCGTAGCACCGGGACAGGGGGCTGAAGCTTTCTTT

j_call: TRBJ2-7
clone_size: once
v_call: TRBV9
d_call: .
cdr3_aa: CASSVGLSAYEQYF
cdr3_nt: TGTGCCAGCAGCGTAGGACTGTCGGCCTACGAGCAGTACTTC

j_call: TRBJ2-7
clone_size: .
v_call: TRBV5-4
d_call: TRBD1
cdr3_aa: CASSNPGQGSYEQYF
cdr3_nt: TGTGCCAGCAGCAACCCGGGACAGGGTTCCTACGAGCAGTACTTC

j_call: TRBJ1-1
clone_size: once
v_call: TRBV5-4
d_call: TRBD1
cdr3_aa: CASSFDTDRGKAEAFF
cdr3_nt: TGTGCCAGCAGCTTCGATACGGACAGGGGGAAGGCTGAAGCTTTCTTT

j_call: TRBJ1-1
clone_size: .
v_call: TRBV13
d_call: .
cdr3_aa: CASRDGGTEAFF
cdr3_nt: TGTGCCAGCAGGGACGGGGGCACTGAAGCTTTCTTT

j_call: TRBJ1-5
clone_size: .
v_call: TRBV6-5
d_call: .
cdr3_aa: CASSYSSSDSNQPQHF
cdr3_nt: TGTGCCAGCAGTTACTCGAGCTCCGATAGCAATCAGCCCCAGCATTTT

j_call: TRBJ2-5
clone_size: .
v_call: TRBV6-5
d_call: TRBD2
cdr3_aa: CASTSSGGIQETQYF
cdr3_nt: TGTGCCAGCACGAGTAGCGGGGGAATACAAGAGACCCAGTACTTC

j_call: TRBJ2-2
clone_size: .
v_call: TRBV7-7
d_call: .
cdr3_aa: CASSSSRSGELFF
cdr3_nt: TGTGCTAGCAGCTCCTCTAGGTCCGGGGAGCTGTTTTTT

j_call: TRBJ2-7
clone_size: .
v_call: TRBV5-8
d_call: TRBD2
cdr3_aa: CATGLAGGSSYEQYF
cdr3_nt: TGTGCCACCGGACTAGCGGGGGGCAGCTCCTACGAGCAGTACTTC

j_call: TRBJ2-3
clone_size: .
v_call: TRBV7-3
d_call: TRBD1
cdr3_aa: CASSQGTGSEADTQYF
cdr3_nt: TGTGCCAGCAGCCAAGGGACAGGCTCTGAAGCAGATACGCAGTATTTT

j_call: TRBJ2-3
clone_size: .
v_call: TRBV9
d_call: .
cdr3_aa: CASSVVEGIHTDTQYF
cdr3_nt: TGTGCCAGCAGCGTAGTTGAGGGTATACACACAGATACGCAGTATTTT

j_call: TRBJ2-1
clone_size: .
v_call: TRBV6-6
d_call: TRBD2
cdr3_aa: CASSSGLAGGNEQFF
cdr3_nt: TGTGCCAGCAGCTCAGGACTAGCGGGGGGCAATGAGCAGTTCTTC

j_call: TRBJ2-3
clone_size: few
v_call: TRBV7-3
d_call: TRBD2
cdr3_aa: CASSLVTGRADTQYF
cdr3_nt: TGTGCCAGCAGCTTAGTTACGGGGAGGGCAGATACGCAGTATTTT

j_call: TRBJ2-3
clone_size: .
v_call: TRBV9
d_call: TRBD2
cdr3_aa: CASSVDGGADTQYF
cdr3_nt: TGTGCCAGCAGCGTAGACGGGGGGGCAGATACGCAGTATTTT

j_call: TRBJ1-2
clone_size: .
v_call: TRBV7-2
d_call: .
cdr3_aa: CASSPGGKYGYTF
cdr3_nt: TGTGCCAGCAGCCCTGGGGGGAAGTATGGCTACACCTTC

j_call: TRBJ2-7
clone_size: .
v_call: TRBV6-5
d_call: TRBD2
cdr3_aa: CASSYSPSGRSYEQYF
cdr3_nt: TGTGCCAGCAGTTACTCGCCTAGCGGGCGCTCCTACGAGCAGTACTTC

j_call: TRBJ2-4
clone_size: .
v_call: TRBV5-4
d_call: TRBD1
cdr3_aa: CASSLGDRGCRNIQYF
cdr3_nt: TGTGCCAGCAGCTTGGGGGACAGGGGGTGTCGGAACATTCAGTACTTC

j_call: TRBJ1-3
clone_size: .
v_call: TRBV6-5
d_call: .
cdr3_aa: CASSPGSGGGNTIYF
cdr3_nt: TGTGCCAGCTCCCCGGGTTCGGGGGGAGGAAACACCATATATTTT

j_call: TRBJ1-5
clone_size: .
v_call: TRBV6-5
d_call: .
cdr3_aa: CASSYGTGQPQHF
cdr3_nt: TGTGCCAGCAGTTACGGCACAGGGCAGCCCCAGCATTTT

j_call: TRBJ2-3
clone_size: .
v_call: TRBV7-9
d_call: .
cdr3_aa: CASSDRDFPNF
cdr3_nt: TGTGCCAGCAGCGACCGGGACTTCCCGAATTTT